The rows below give T cell receptor beta chains drawn from one sample of a study of blood T cell repertoires in COVID-19. Here immunoSEQ multiplex PCR was the method, and the copy in TCRdb shows in-frame clones only, minus some. Here the sample spans under 350,000 clones, 70% to 90% being singletons. The sample comprised PBMCs or T cells enriched from blood (not recorded which). The receptors derive from a woman aged 40 to 50 with acute COVID-19. CDR3s include the opening cysteine and the closing phenylalanine or tryptophan. Each record gives: CDR3 protein, CDR3 DNA, J gene, clone size, D gene, V gene. A D gene is named only where the DNA matches it firmly. The size entry is marked missing in some rows and otherwise reads once, few, many or a size class.

CDR3: CASSLTGLAGISEQFF
DNA: TGTGCCAGCAGCCTAACCGGACTAGCGGGAATCAGTGAGCAGTTCTTC
J: TRBJ2-1
size: NA
D: TRBD2
V: TRBV3-1/TRBV3-2

CDR3: CASSYSTGSVNSPLHF
DNA: TGTGCCAGCAGTTACTCGACAGGATCCGTTAATTCACCCCTCCACTTT
J: TRBJ1-6
size: NA
D: NA
V: TRBV6-6

CDR3: CASSLAPLADTQYF
DNA: TGTGCCAGCAGCTTAGCCCCCCTAGCCGATACGCAGTATTTT
J: TRBJ2-3
size: NA
D: NA
V: TRBV7-2

CDR3: CASRNRDSQTYGYTF
DNA: TGTGCCAGCAGGAACCGGGACAGCCAGACGTATGGCTACACCTTC
J: TRBJ1-2
size: NA
D: TRBD1
V: TRBV6-5

CDR3: CASSQDTSGRRAGELFF
DNA: TGCGCCAGCAGCCAGGATACTAGCGGGAGAAGGGCCGGGGAGCTGTTTTTT
J: TRBJ2-2
size: NA
D: TRBD2
V: TRBV5-1

CDR3: CATSRPAGGRETQYF
DNA: TGTGCCACCAGCAGACCAGCGGGGGGCAGGGAGACCCAGTACTTC
J: TRBJ2-5
size: NA
D: TRBD2
V: TRBV15

CDR3: CASSPSGTEAFF
DNA: TGTGCCAGCAGCCCTAGTGGCACTGAAGCTTTCTTT
J: TRBJ1-1
size: once
D: NA
V: TRBV5-5

CDR3: CASGPGQGNTGELFF
DNA: TGTGCCAGCGGTCCGGGACAGGGGAACACCGGGGAGCTGTTTTTT
J: TRBJ2-2
size: NA
D: TRBD1
V: TRBV27

CDR3: CASSLKGQGVYEQYF
DNA: TGTGCCAGCAGCTTAAAGGGACAGGGGGTGTACGAGCAGTACTTC
J: TRBJ2-7
size: NA
D: TRBD1
V: TRBV7-3

CDR3: CASSAGFDTDTQYF
DNA: TGCGCCAGCAGCGCGGGCTTTGACACAGATACGCAGTATTTT
J: TRBJ2-3
size: NA
D: NA
V: TRBV5-1

CDR3: CASSQYRGPTEAFF
DNA: TGTGCCAGCAGCCAATACAGGGGGCCGACTGAAGCTTTCTTT
J: TRBJ1-1
size: NA
D: TRBD1
V: TRBV11-2

CDR3: CASSLGLERLTQYF
DNA: TGTGCCAGCAGCTTAGGGCTCGAGCGGTTGACGCAGTATTTT
J: TRBJ2-3
size: NA
D: NA
V: TRBV7-2

CDR3: CASSYLDRETYGYTF
DNA: TGTGCCAGCAGTTACCTGGACAGGGAGACCTATGGCTACACCTTC
J: TRBJ1-2
size: NA
D: TRBD1
V: TRBV6-5

CDR3: CASSASRGTGELFF
DNA: TGTGCTAGCAGCGCCTCCAGGGGGACCGGGGAGCTGTTTTTT
J: TRBJ2-2
size: NA
D: TRBD1
V: TRBV7-7